This T cell receptor (beta chain) was identified in a study of T cell responses to AZD1222 COVID-19 vaccine. Study-wide points: Spike was spanned by vaccine-associated CD4 TCRs, which were dominant at 160-218 and 743-854. The donor group comprised mostly white British people and more females; the analysis possibly underestimated clonal diversity. Baseline serology detected seropositivity in only six or seven AZD1222 recipients. Elevations in Spike-specific TCR breadth and depth followed administration of two AZD1222 doses.

This CDR3 is built from 14 residues. CDR1 is LNHDA, CDR2 SQIVND, per germline (reference sequence). V lost 4 bases to trimming and J lost 4 bases; unmatched junction nucleotides: 6. Measured with immunoSEQ multiplex PCR; TCRdb has only the in-frame clones, and not every one. The data show some 40,000 clones, with around 80% seen just once and around 3.6% held by the top ten. In regard to this clone: Its antigen is not identified.

This chain uses TRBV19 with TRBJ1-2, with 7 positions matching TRBD1. The receptor comes from an adult in good health. The material sequenced was peripheral blood, taken on day 0 of AZD1222 vaccination. CDR3 in amino acids: CASSRDSQFYGYTF. The CDR3 DNA sequence: TGTGCCAGTAGTAGGGACAGCCAATTCTATGGCTACACCTTC.